What follows is one TCR beta chain and its context. Its cognate antigen is unknown. The junction does not match germline at one end; this may be a read error. This sample is drawn from a study of T-cell reconstitution after alpha-beta-depleted transplantation in children. Unique molecular identifiers were built into the TCRbeta library. TCRdb fed the PCR reads into MiXCR, producing one record per CDR3 protein. The table shows 100,000 or so distinct CDR3 sequences, with approximately 5.4% occurring only once. This CDR3 is built from 14 residues. CDR1 and CDR2 (germline): DFQATT, SNEGSKA (reference sequence). Study-wide points: It was newly produced T cells that mostly accounted for T-cell counts and diversity one year after transplant.

V usage is TRBV20-1 and J usage is TRBJ2-1; 13 nucleotides align to TRBD2. This receptor was obtained from a female patient between 2 and 15 years old who had a stem cell transplant for Fanconi anemia, so the T cells may come from the graft donor. The sample here was PBMCs, mostly from graft donor cells, taken 60 days after TCRalphabeta/CD19-depleted stem cell transplant. The CDR3 DNA reads TGCTGTGCCCAACTAGCGGGGGGGTTCAATGAGCAGTTCTTC. Translating it yields CCAQLAGGFNEQFF.